This TCR beta chain was sequenced in a study of T cell responses to AZD1222 COVID-19 vaccine. The wider study: Second doses at about 4 or about 12 weeks were pooled.

Germline CDR1 reads ENHRY; CDR2 reads SYGVKD. The CDR3 is 15 amino acids. The trim removed 4 bases at V and 1 base at J, leaving 4 bases unmatched. Clones were read by immunoSEQ multiplex PCR, and TCRdb kept only the in-frame ones, dropping some. Of over 110,000 clones in the sample, roughly nine tenths were seen once. Source: peripheral blood, taken on day 0 of AZD1222 vaccination. V is TRBV10-3 and J is TRBJ1-5, with 7 positions matching TRBD1. The sequence derives from an adult in good health. The CDR3 region is CAISAGTESNQPQHF. DNA of the CDR3: TGTGCCATCAGTGCGGGGACAGAGAGCAATCAGCCCCAGCATTTT.